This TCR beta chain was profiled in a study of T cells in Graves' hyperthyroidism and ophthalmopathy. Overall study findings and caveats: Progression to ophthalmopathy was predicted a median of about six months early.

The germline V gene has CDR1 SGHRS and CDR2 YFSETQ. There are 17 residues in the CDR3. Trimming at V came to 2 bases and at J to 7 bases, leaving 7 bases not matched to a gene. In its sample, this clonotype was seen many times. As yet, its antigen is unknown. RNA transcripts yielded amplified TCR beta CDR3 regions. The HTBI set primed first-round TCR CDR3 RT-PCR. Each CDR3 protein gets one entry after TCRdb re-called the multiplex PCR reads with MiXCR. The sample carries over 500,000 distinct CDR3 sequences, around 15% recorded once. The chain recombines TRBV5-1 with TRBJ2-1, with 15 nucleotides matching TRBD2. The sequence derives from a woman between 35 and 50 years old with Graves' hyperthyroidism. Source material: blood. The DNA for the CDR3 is TGCGCCAGCAGCTTCACGACGGGACTAGCGGGAGGAAATGAGCAGTTCTTC. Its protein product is CASSFTTGLAGGNEQFF.